This TCR beta chain originates from a study of identical twins. Study-level findings and limits: Beta out-of-frame twin sharing showed a weaker excess. Rather than following the same donors, the conclusions depended on cross-sectional statistical analysis.

Germline assignment: CDR1 LGHNA and CDR2 YNFKEQ. V lost 3 bases and J lost 0; bases outside the gene matches: 5. This CDR3 contains 16 residues. Concerning this clonotype: The antigen is unknown.

TCRdb re-called the 5' RACE reads through MiXCR, storing one row per CDR3 protein. The sample has hundreds of thousands of distinct CDR3 sequences, less than 25% seen once; the top ten hold 2.5% to 3.5%. The same sample was also studied in work on T cells expressing NK-cell markers. That paper states: According to the study, TCR beta repertoires originated from sorted CD3+CD56+NKG2C+, CD3+CD56+NKG2C- and CD3+CD56-NKG2C+ T cells. Roughly 6 donors had dominant NKG2C+ clonotypes that comprised about 1.0-8% of their CD8+ T cells.

The sequence was collected from a woman younger than 35 in good health. Material: CD4+ T cells sorted from blood. The genes are TRBV4-2 and TRBJ2-3; 8 nucleotides align to TRBD2. CDR3 amino acids: CASSQLAGGSTDTQYF. For the CDR3, the DNA is TGTGCCAGCAGCCAGCTCGCGGGGGGAAGCACAGATACGCAGTATTTT.